One and the same sample provided the 10 T cell receptor beta chains below, sequenced in a study of radiotherapy plus CTLA-4 blockade in lung cancer. This table comes from immunoSEQ multiplex PCR, and its TCRdb copy is limited to in-frame clones, with some not included. This sample carries some 80,000 clones, approximately 80% of them seen once, and the ten largest clones take roughly 0.87%. The specimen was peripheral blood, collected from a patient treated with radiotherapy plus ipilimumab. Every receptor here comes from a human donor with non-small cell lung cancer who had stable disease on radiotherapy plus ipilimumab.

This sequence joins TRBV6-5 and TRBJ1-4, with a weak D call TRBD1 (5 bases). The ends were cut back, 2 bases at V and 10 bases at J, with 17 bases in the middle. In germline, CDR1 is MNHEY, CDR2 SVGAGI. CDR3 length equals 15 residues. The CDR3 DNA sequence: TGTGCCAGCAGTTACGGCGGGGACGGGATTGGAAAACTGTTTTTT. It is translated as CASSYGGDGIGKLFF.

The V call is TRBV5-6, the J call TRBJ1-4, with D tentatively TRBD1 (5 bases). Germline V CDR1 and CDR2: SGHDT, YYEEEE. CDR3 length: 14 residues. Trimming shortened V by 0 bases and J by 8 bases, and 11 bases separated the two germline ends. DNA for the CDR3: TGTGCCAGCAGCTTGGCCAGGGTTGACGAAAAACTGTTTTTT. Residues: CASSLARVDEKLFF.

CDR3 residues: CASSLVGPRGDQYF. The CDR3 DNA reads as TGTGCCAGCAGCTTAGTCGGGCCGCGAGGGGACCAGTACTTC. The rearrangement links TRBV7-9 to TRBJ2-5; D could derive from TRBD1 or TRBD2 (5 bases each). V shed 1 base and J shed 10 bases, with 16 bases lying between them. Germline V gives CDR1 SEHNR, CDR2 FQNEAQ (reference sequence). The CDR3 totals 14 residues.

For this clone: Additional DNA sequences in this sample encode the identical CDR3. This rearrangement joins TRBV9 to TRBJ1-6, with 7 bases that match TRBD1. Germline-derived CDR1 and CDR2 are SGDLS and YYNGEE. Losses at the gene ends were 0 bases for V and 7 bases for J; bases not matched to a gene: 4. The CDR3 covers 15 residues. Written as DNA, the CDR3 is TGTGCCAGCAGCGTAGAAGGGGGCCTGAATTCACCCCTCCACTTT. It translates to CASSVEGGLNSPLHF.

The rearrangement uses TRBV28 and TRBJ2-3, with TRBD1 matching 11 bases. There are 16 residues in the CDR3. From germline, CDR1 is MDHEN and CDR2 SYDVKM. The ends lost 4 bases at V and 5 bases at J; junction bases unmatched: 8. CDR3 region: CASSSRDRGSRDTQYF. Written as DNA, the CDR3 is TGTGCCAGCAGTTCCCGGGACAGGGGGTCAAGAGATACGCAGTATTTT.

This clone was counted between two and nine times. V usage is TRBV6-1 and J usage is TRBJ1-5, with a weak D call TRBD1 (5 bases). Per germline, CDR1 MNHNS and CDR2 SASEGT. This CDR3 has 13 residues. The V and J ends lost 7 bases and 4 bases respectively, with 11 bases between them. The chain's CDR3 is CASMEWGNQPQHF. In DNA, the CDR3 is TGTGCCAGCATGGAGTGGGGGAATCAGCCCCAGCATTTT.

This chain connects TRBV7-6 to TRBJ2-3, with 9 nucleotides matching TRBD2. CDR1 is SGHVS, CDR2 FNYEAQ, per germline. The length of the CDR3 is 18 residues. After removal of 1 base from V and 2 bases from J, the junction contained 10 bases not matched to a gene. The DNA for the CDR3 is TGTGCCAGCAGCTTAGGGGTCCGCGGGGGGGCTTACACAGATACGCAGTATTTT. It specifies CASSLGVRGGAYTDTQYF.

This clone came up once. This rearrangement joins TRBV11-2 to TRBJ2-5; D call uncertain. Germline CDR1 and CDR2: SGHAT and FQNNGV. Trimming took 1 base from V and 2 from J, leaving 8 bases between them. This CDR3 has 14 residues. The CDR3 DNA is TGTGCCAGCAGCTTAGCGGCCTTTCAAGAGACCCAGTACTTC. Encoded protein: CASSLAAFQETQYF.

The chain carries TRBV5-1 and TRBJ2-6; 7 bases line up with TRBD1. V lost 4 bases and J lost 3; bases outside the gene matches: 7. The length of the CDR3 is 16 residues. From germline, CDR1 is SGHRS and CDR2 YFSETQ. The CDR3 region is CASSKGGVIGANVLTF. For the CDR3, the DNA is TGCGCCAGCAGCAAAGGGGGCGTTATTGGGGCCAACGTCCTGACTTTC.

The rearrangement uses TRBV2 and TRBJ2-2, with TRBD2 matching over 13 bases. J was trimmed by 7 bases and V by 6 bases; bases with no gene match: 11. Germline CDR1 and CDR2: SNHLY and FYNNEI. The CDR3 consists of 17 residues. This CDR3 is CASRGTSGASLGGELFF. The CDR3 DNA reads as TGTGCCAGCAGGGGGACTAGCGGGGCTTCTTTGGGCGGGGAGCTGTTTTTT.